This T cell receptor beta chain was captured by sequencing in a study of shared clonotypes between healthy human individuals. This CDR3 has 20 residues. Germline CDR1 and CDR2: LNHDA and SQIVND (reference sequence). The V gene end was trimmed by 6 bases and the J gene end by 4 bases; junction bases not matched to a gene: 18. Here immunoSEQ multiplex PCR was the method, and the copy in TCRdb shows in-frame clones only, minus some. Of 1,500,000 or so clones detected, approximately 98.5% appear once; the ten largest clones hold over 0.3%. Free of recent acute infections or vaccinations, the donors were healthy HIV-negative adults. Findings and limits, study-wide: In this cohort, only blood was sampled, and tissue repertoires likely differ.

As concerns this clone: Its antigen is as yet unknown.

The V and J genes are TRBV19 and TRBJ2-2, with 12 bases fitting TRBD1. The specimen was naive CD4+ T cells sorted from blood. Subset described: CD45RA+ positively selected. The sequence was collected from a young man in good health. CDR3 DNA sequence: TGTGCCAGTAGAGTGCTTCGGGACAGGGGGCAGAAGACTAGCACCGGGGAGCTGTTTTTT. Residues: CASRVLRDRGQKTSTGELFF.